Following are 5 T cell receptor beta chains from one sample sequenced in a study of OX40 agonist ivuxolimab in advanced cancers. The data were produced by immunoSEQ multiplex PCR, yet TCRdb's version contains in-frame clones alone and is incomplete. Of around 56,000 clones listed, approximately 83% are singletons. Sequencing used CD4+ or CD8+ T cells sorted from blood, obtained in a trial of the OX40 agonist ivuxolimab. Source of these receptors: an adult with an advanced solid tumor such as melanoma, head and neck, liver or kidney cancer.

By its share, this clone is medium-sized. The V and J genes are TRBV30 and TRBJ1-4; a weak D match, TRBD1 (5 bases). Germline values: CDR1 GTSNPN, CDR2 SVGIG (reference sequence). This CDR3 contains 13 residues. Trimming removed 6 bases from V and 8 bases from J, with 16 bases in between. The CDR3 DNA is TGTGCCTGCAACCAGGGTTCCGGAGAAAAACTGTTTTTT. Translation: CACNQGSGEKLFF.

This clone has a handful of counts. V is TRBV5-4 and J is TRBJ2-3, with TRBD2 identical over 7 bases. The CDR3 loop spans 17 amino acids. Germline-derived CDR1 and CDR2 are SGHNT and YYREEE (reference sequence). The junction had 11 bases not matched to a gene; V was cut back by 4 bases and J by 0 bases. CDR3 region: CASSPSGVRLSTDTQYF. CDR3 bases: TGTGCCAGCAGCCCAAGCGGGGTACGATTAAGCACAGATACGCAGTATTTT.

This clone was seen only once. The chain recombines TRBV15 with TRBJ2-7; 9 bases are a match to TRBD1. Germline V lookup: CDR1 LNHNV, CDR2 YYDKDF (reference sequence). The CDR3 totals 15 residues. The V and J ends lost 3 bases and 4 bases, in that order; junction bases with no gene match: 7. CDR3 region: CATSRDPGQGYEQYF. Here the CDR3 DNA reads TGTGCCACCAGCAGGGATCCGGGACAGGGATACGAGCAGTACTTC.

The V call is TRBV5-1, the J call TRBJ2-3; D remains ambiguous. This CDR3 spans 14 amino acids. Deletions cut 4 bases from V and 0 bases from J, with 9 bases between. Germline lookup yields CDR1 SGHRS and CDR2 YFSETQ. Written as DNA, the CDR3 is TGCGCCAGCAGCCTCCGGTCAAGCACAGATACGCAGTATTTT. Amino acids: CASSLRSSTDTQYF.

The chain uses TRBV7-2 and TRBJ1-1; D ambiguous. CDR1 and CDR2 from the germline V gene are SGHTA and FQGNSA. This CDR3 contains 14 residues. V lost 5 bases and J lost 1, with 11 bases in between. CDR3 residues: CASSPRAGNTEAFF. In nucleotides, the CDR3 is TGTGCCAGCAGCCCCCGGGCGGGGAACACTGAAGCTTTCTTT.